The T cell receptor beta chain under discussion was sequenced for a study of beta chain features in type 1 diabetes (dated by TCRdb to the late 2010s). For the study in its entirety: Mean age, gender distribution, total cell number and subset yield were not different between patients and healthy donors. In the study, recently diagnosed type 1 diabetes patients and matched healthy donors were compared on the TCRB repertoires of their sorted circulating CD4+ T cell subsets. A total of roughly 100 million sorted cells were examined across all samples, and the number of cells per subset was strongly correlated with RNA yield. Regulatory and stem cell-like memory subsets were obtained from only 8 patients and roughly 8 healthy donors, while naive and central memory subsets were obtained from all 28 donors. Here is what the overall study found, with its caveats: Because cDNA was sequenced instead of genomic DNA, highly expressing activated cells could be over-represented, though the groups showed no difference in activation or CD3 levels. Shorter templates might have been favored by PCR, but patient and control samples were amplified and corrected together, so both groups would have been affected equally by any skew. The naive, central memory and regulatory TCRB repertoires appeared to resemble one another more closely among patients than among healthy donors. At VDJ recombination sites, type 1 diabetes patients had fewer insertions and more deleted nucleotides, which implies abnormalities in thymic rearrangement. Because the HLA sub-analyses included only small numbers of individuals, any influence of HLA type on TCRB rearrangement was left unresolved. A moderate but significant shortening of TCRB CDR3 length was observed in type 1 diabetes patients in all four CD4+ subsets.

On this clone itself: The clone's antigen remains unknown. Per-nucleotide qualities are absent, and no much larger clonotype sits a single base away.

The High Capacity cDNA Reverse Transcription Kit was used to reverse transcribe all of the isolated RNA, meaning that expressed TCRB transcripts were what got sequenced. Deep immunoSEQ sequencing was performed on naive, central memory and regulatory T cell samples, with an average of about 3.6 million total reads per sample. After sorted cells were lysed in RLT buffer, RNA was extracted with DNase-treated RNeasy Micro or Mini kits, with the choice depending on cell number. Each cell subset was processed separately to prevent cross-contamination, with patient and healthy donor samples processed together. The immunoSEQ multiplex PCR was used to amplify TCRB sequences from cDNA, yielding 87-bp fragments that span the CDR3 region. The amplicons were sequenced using the Illumina HiSeq platform. The paper's processing steps were these. PCR bias was computationally corrected using synthetic template baselines, reads within Hamming distance 2 were collapsed, and singletons that could not be merged were discarded. By aligning reads against IMGT, V, D and J genes, CDR3 length, and insertions or deletions at six rearrangement sites were assigned. Within each subset, clonotype counts were normalized to the number of sorted cells before true diversity and Gini coefficients were calculated with the tcR R package. The overlap coefficient, calculated on TCRB nucleotide sequences, was used to quantify repertoire sharing. Out-of-frame TCRB sequences from naive cells were analyzed to stand in for the pre-selection repertoire. TCRdb took this table from immuneACCESS and kept in-frame rearrangements with V and J called. Such tables lack part of the clones; where checked against another copy, unresolved V genes explain under half of the gap, and the rest is unexplained. V, J and clone size are taken as reported in that table, and D and trimming were inferred from the DNA itself. This sample has about 230,000 clones in its table, and 9.6% of those were observed once. Just under 0.035% of the sample rests with the top ten.

Each donor gave one peripheral blood draw, about 110 mL on average, collected into heparinised tubes. Using a panel that included CD45RO, CCR7, CD25, CD127, CD95 and CD27, naive, central memory, regulatory and stem cell-like memory CD4+ T cells were sorted on a BD FACSAria II. Purity was above 95% for every sorted population. PBMCs were separated immediately by Lymphoprep density gradient centrifugation and were stained directly, without being cultured. Samples were stained and sorted in pairs, with one healthy donor and one patient per experiment, so that batch effects were minimized. Relative to germline, V is missing 0 bases and J is missing 4 bases, with 5 bases of the junction outside any gene match. Via the germline V gene, CDR1 is SGDLS and CDR2 YYNGEE. Measured from the cysteine to the phenylalanine, the CDR3 is 16 residues long. This entry keeps only the CDR3 DNA: 48 bases, framed from base 1.

The sequenced material came from naive CD4+ T cells from blood. Explained via the paper, the cell subset or site label denotes: true naive CD4+ T cells. The receptor's source is a woman aged 18-29 years in good health. The chain is encoded by TRBV9 joined to TRBJ2-2, and 8 junction bases match TRBD1. The CDR3 sequence is CASSVVGQVVTGELFF. The nucleotides are TGTGCCAGCAGCGTAGTGGGACAGGTGGTCACCGGGGAGCTGTTTTTT. Here the CDR3 is joined to the reference TRBV9 and TRBJ2-2 genes, and the full variable domain is: DSGVTQTPKHLITATGQRVTLRCSPRSGDLSVYWYQQSLDQGLQFLIQYYNGEERAKGNILERFSAQQFPDLHSELNLSSLELGDSALYFCASSVVGQVVTGELFFGEGSRLTVL.